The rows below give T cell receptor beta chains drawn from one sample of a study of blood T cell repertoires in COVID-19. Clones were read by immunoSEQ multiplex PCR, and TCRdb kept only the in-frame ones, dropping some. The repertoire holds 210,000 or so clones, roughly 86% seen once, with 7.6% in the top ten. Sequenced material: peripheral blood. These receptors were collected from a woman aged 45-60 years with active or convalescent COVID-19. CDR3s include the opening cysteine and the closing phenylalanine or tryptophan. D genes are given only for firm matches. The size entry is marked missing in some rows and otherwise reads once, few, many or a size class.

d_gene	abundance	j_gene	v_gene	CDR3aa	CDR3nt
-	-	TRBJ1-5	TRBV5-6	CASSLRRLQPQHF	TGTGCCAGCAGCTTAAGGCGACTACAGCCCCAGCATTTT
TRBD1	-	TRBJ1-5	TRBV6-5	CTSRLQGDQPQHF	TGTACCAGCAGGCTACAGGGGGATCAGCCCCAGCATTTT
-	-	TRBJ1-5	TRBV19	CASRAAGVENQPQHF	TGTGCCAGTAGGGCCGCAGGGGTCGAAAATCAGCCCCAGCATTTT
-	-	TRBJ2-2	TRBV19	CASSRGPEGTGELFF	TGTGCCAGTAGTAGAGGACCCGAGGGCACCGGGGAGCTGTTTTTT
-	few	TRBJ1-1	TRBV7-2	CASSPGTEAFF	TGTGCCAGCAGCCCCGGGACTGAAGCTTTCTTT
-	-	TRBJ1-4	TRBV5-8	CASSLDGATNEKLFF	TGTGCCAGCAGCTTGGACGGTGCAACTAATGAAAAACTGTTTTTT
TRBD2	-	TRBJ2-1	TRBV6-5	CASRRRTSGTGAQFF	TGTGCCAGCAGACGCCGGACTAGCGGGACAGGGGCGCAGTTCTTC
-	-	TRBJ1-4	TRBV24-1	CATSDFGELFF	TGTGCCACCAGTGATTTCGGGGAACTGTTTTTT
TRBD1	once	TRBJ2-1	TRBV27	CASGPGQGFNEQFF	TGTGCCAGTGGGCCGGGACAGGGTTTCAATGAGCAGTTCTTC
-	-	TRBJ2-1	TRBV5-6	CASSLERQWITDNEQFF	TGTGCCAGCAGCTTGGAAAGACAGTGGATTACCGACAATGAGCAGTTCTTC
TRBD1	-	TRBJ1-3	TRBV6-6	CASSRQGTPGNTIYF	TGTGCCAGCAGTCGACAGGGAACCCCTGGAAACACCATATATTTT
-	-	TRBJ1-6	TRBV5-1	CASSPVSRGDSPLHF	TGCGCCAGCAGCCCCGTGAGCCGAGGTGATTCACCCCTCCACTTT
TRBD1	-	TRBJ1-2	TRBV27	CASSSTGNYGYTF	TGTGCCAGCAGTTCGACAGGGAACTATGGCTACACCTTC
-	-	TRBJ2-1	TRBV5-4	CASSPTGGGGNNEQFF	TGTGCCAGCAGCCCTACGGGGGGCGGGGGAAACAATGAGCAGTTCTTC
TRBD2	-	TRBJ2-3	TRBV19	CASSAGGDTQYF	TGTGCCAGTAGTGCGGGGGGGGATACGCAGTATTTT
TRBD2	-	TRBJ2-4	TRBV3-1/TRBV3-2	CASSSGGAKNIQYF	TGTGCCAGCAGCTCGGGGGGGGCCAAAAACATTCAGTACTTC
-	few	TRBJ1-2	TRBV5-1	CASSLAIGAVYGYTF	TGCGCCAGCAGCTTGGCCATTGGGGCAGTCTATGGCTACACCTTC
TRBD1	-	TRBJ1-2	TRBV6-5	CASSRDRTRHGYTF	TGTGCCAGCAGTCGGGACAGGACCCGGCATGGCTACACCTTC
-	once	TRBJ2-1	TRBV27	CASSLSPLGSRGEQFF	TGTGCCAGCAGTTTATCTCCCCTGGGGAGCAGGGGTGAGCAGTTCTTC
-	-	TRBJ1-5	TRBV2	CASSEGQGNQPQHF	TGTGCCAGCAGTGAAGGGCAGGGGAATCAGCCCCAGCATTTT
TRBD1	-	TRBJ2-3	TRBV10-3	CATATGGNTDTQYF	TGTGCCACCGCGACAGGGGGGAATACAGATACGCAGTATTTT
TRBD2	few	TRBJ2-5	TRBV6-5	CASSSGLAGGRETQYF	TGTGCCAGCAGTTCTGGACTAGCGGGGGGGCGAGAGACCCAGTACTTC
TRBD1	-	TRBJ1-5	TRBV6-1	CASREGTGGQPQHF	TGTGCCAGCAGGGAAGGGACAGGGGGACAGCCCCAGCATTTT
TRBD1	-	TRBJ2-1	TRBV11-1	CASSSTGAGQQFF	TGTGCCAGCAGCTCCACAGGGGCAGGTCAGCAGTTCTTC
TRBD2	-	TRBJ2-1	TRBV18	CASSQGLGNEQFF	TGTGCCAGCTCACAGGGACTAGGAAATGAGCAGTTCTTC
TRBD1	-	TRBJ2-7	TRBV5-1	CASSSGQGYEQYF	TGCGCCAGCAGCTCGGGACAGGGTTACGAGCAGTACTTC
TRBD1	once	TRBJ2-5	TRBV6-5	CASSAGTGVSETQYF	TGTGCCAGCAGCGCTGGGACAGGGGTTTCGGAGACCCAGTACTTC
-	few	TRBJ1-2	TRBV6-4	CASSETGVGDGYTF	TGTGCCAGCAGTGAAACGGGGGTCGGGGATGGCTACACCTTC
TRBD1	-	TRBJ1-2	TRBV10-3	CAIRPSLGVGGEGYTF	TGTGCCATCAGGCCCAGTTTAGGGGTAGGGGGCGAGGGCTACACCTTC
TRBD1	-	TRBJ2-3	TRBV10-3	CAIGVSRGLTDTQYF	TGTGCCATCGGAGTGAGTAGGGGGCTTACAGATACGCAGTATTTT
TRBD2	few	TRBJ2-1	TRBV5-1	CASSLEGLAGAGEQFF	TGCGCCAGCAGCTTGGAGGGACTAGCGGGAGCGGGTGAGCAGTTCTTC
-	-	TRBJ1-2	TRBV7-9	CASSFHSPVANYGYTF	TGTGCCAGCAGCTTTCATAGTCCGGTAGCTAACTATGGCTACACCTTC
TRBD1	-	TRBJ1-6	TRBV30	CAWSLQGNSPLHF	TGTGCCTGGAGCTTACAGGGGAATTCACCCCTCCACTTT
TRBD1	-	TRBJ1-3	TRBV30	CAWSPDRGLGNTIYF	TGTGCCTGGAGCCCCGACAGGGGGCTAGGAAACACCATATATTTT
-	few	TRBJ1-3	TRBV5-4	CASSLFDLTGNTIYF	TGTGCCAGCAGCTTGTTTGACTTGACTGGAAACACCATATATTTT
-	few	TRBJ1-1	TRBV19	CASSIRTGRNTEAFF	TGTGCCAGTAGTATCAGAACAGGGCGGAACACTGAAGCTTTCTTT
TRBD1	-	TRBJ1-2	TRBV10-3	CATSLQGAQYGYTF	TGTGCCACCTCCCTCCAGGGGGCGCAATATGGCTACACCTTC
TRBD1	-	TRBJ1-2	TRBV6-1	CASSEARTGNYGYTF	TGTGCCAGCAGTGAAGCAAGGACAGGAAACTATGGCTACACCTTC
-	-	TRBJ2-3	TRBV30	CAWSVLADTQYF	TGTGCCTGGAGTGTATTAGCGGATACGCAGTATTTT
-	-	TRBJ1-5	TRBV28	CASRGGTQYSNQPQHF	TGTGCCAGTCGGGGGGGGACACAATATAGCAATCAGCCCCAGCATTTT
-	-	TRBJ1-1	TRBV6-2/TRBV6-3	CASSYNMGQAPVAFF	TGTGCCAGCAGTTACAATATGGGACAAGCCCCCGTCGCTTTCTTT
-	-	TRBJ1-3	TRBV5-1	CASSFEGSGNTIYF	TGCGCCAGCAGCTTTGAGGGCTCTGGAAACACCATATATTTT
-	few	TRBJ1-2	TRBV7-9	CASSAVGAGYGYTF	TGTGCCAGCAGCGCCGTGGGGGCAGGCTATGGCTACACCTTC
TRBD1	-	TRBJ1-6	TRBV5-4	CASSSGRGMTGTLSPLHF	TGTGCCAGCAGCTCAGGACGGGGGATGACAGGGACTCTTTCACCCCTCCACTTT
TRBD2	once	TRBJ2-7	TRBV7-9	CASRTTSGRVYEQYF	TGTGCCAGCAGAACCACTAGCGGGAGGGTCTACGAGCAGTACTTC
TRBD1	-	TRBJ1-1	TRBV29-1	CSVSSGGTEAFF	TGCAGCGTCAGCTCAGGGGGCACTGAAGCTTTCTTT
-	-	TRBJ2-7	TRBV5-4	CASSNKLVGLYEQYF	TGTGCCAGCAGTAATAAACTAGTTGGCCTTTACGAGCAGTACTTC
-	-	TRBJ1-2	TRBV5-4	CASSLFSGGSYGYTF	TGTGCCAGCAGCTTGTTTTCCGGGGGTTCCTATGGCTACACCTTC
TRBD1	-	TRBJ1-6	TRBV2	CASIGTENSPLHF	TGTGCCAGCATCGGGACAGAGAATTCACCCCTCCACTTT
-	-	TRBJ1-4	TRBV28	CASAGPEKLFF	TGTGCCAGCGCAGGGCCTGAAAAACTGTTTTTT
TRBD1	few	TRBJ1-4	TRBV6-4	CASSDYRTGGGLNEKLFF	TGTGCCAGCAGTGACTATCGGACAGGCGGAGGGCTAAATGAAAAACTGTTTTTT
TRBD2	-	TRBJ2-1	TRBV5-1	CASSSLAGGGTYNEQFF	TGCGCCAGCAGCTCACTAGCGGGGGGAGGGACCTACAATGAGCAGTTCTTC
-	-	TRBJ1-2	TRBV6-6	CASSYSGRPNYGYTF	TGTGCCAGCAGTTACTCAGGGAGACCTAACTATGGCTACACCTTC
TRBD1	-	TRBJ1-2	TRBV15	CATSRDTGQGKGYGYTF	TGTGCCACCAGCAGAGATACCGGACAGGGAAAGGGCTATGGCTACACCTTC